Below, 27 T cell receptor beta chains from the same sample are listed, as sequenced in a study of T cell changes during pregnancy in multiple sclerosis. Clones were sequenced by immunoSEQ multiplex PCR, and TCRdb holds only the in-frame ones, with some missing. The data contain 38,000 or so clones, 91% of them singletons. The sequencing here drew on CD4+ T cells from peripheral blood mononuclear cells, taken in the second trimester of pregnancy. The receptors were sampled from a female donor in good health, enrolled as a control in a pregnancy study.

This chain uses TRBV10-3 with TRBJ1-1; 9 positions match TRBD1. Trimming removed 2 bases from V and 10 bases from J; junction bases left unmatched: 2. Germline V gene data show CDR1 as ENHRY and CDR2 as SYGVKD. This CDR3 has 12 residues. The CDR3 protein is CAISEPTGGAFF. For the CDR3, the DNA is TGTGCCATCAGTGAGCCGACAGGGGGAGCTTTCTTT.

CDR3 residues: CASSEVGNTIYF. For the CDR3, the DNA is TGTGCCAGCAGTGAAGTAGGAAACACCATATATTTT. This chain joins TRBV6-1 and TRBJ1-3; no clear D gene. The germline V and J ends were trimmed by 1 base and 4 bases, with 2 bases remaining between them. CDR1 is MNHNS, CDR2 SASEGT, per germline. CDR3 length: 12 residues.

The rearrangement uses TRBV7-2 and TRBJ2-2, with TRBD2 identical over 11 bases. This CDR3 comprises 16 residues. With 5 bases clipped from V and 7 bases from J, the junction kept 9 bases outside the gene matches. Germline V lookup: CDR1 SGHTA, CDR2 FQGNSA. The CDR3 DNA is TGTGCCAGCAGCATTAGCGGGGGGGCCGTAGGCGGGGAGCTGTTTTTT. Translating it yields CASSISGGAVGGELFF.

V is TRBV28 and J is TRBJ1-5; possibly TRBD1 for D (6 bases). Per germline, CDR1 MDHEN and CDR2 SYDVKM. The CDR3 is 14 amino acids. Trimming pared 7 bases from V and 8 bases from J, leaving 18 bases between. The CDR3 spells CASTNNLGAKPQHF. The DNA of the CDR3 is TGTGCCAGCACAAACAACCTGGGGGCGAAGCCCCAGCATTTT.

The chain employs TRBV28 and TRBJ1-1; tentatively, D is TRBD1 (5 bases). The CDR3 extends over 14 amino acids. With 3 bases removed from V and 0 bases from J, the gap between germline ends came to 8 bases. The V gene's germline CDR1 is MDHEN and CDR2 SYDVKM. The CDR3: CASSFADMNTEAFF. The DNA for the CDR3 is TGTGCCAGCAGTTTCGCGGACATGAACACTGAAGCTTTCTTT.

The chain recombines TRBV14 with TRBJ2-7; possibly TRBD2 for D (6 bases). The germline gives CDR1 SGHDN, CDR2 FVKESK. There are 14 residues in the CDR3. Trimming pared 4 bases from V and 2 bases from J, leaving 12 bases between. For the CDR3, the DNA is TGTGCCAGCAGCCCTTGGGGGAGGACCTACGAGCAGTACTTC. It translates to CASSPWGRTYEQYF. Together with reference TRBV14 and TRBJ2-7, the CDR3 gives the full variable domain: EAGVTQFPSHSVIEKGQTVTLRCDPISGHDNLYWYRRVMGKEIKFLLHFVKESKQDESGMPNNRFLAERTGGTYSTLKVQPAELEDSGVYFCASSPWGRTYEQYFGPGTRLTVT.

The chain has TRBV6-5 and TRBJ1-3, with TRBD1 matching 7 bases. V was clipped by 6 bases and J by 4 bases; unmatched bases: 6. Germline lookup yields CDR1 MNHEY and CDR2 SVGAGI. This CDR3 region has 14 residues. The CDR3 DNA sequence: TGTGCCAGCAGACAGGGGACACTCGGAAACACCATATATTTT. Translation: CASRQGTLGNTIYF.

The rearrangement uses TRBV18 and TRBJ2-2; a possible D gene is TRBD2 (5 bases). The CDR3 runs to 16 residues. Trimming removed 3 bases at V and 0 bases at J, with 11 bases between. From germline, CDR1 is KGHSH and CDR2 LQKENI. CDR3 region: CASSPREGPNTGELFF. For the CDR3, the DNA is TGTGCCAGCTCACCCCGAGAGGGTCCGAACACCGGGGAGCTGTTTTTT.

This chain joins TRBV18 and TRBJ2-5, with a weak D call TRBD1 (5 bases). This CDR3 comprises 14 residues. V dropped 3 bases and J dropped 2 bases, with 10 bases sitting between them. Per the germline V gene, CDR1 is KGHSH and CDR2 is LQKENI. The CDR3 loop reads CASSPNQGQETQYF. For the CDR3, the DNA is TGTGCCAGCTCACCTAACCAGGGACAAGAGACCCAGTACTTC.

V and J are TRBV2 and TRBJ1-5; a weak D match, TRBD1 (6 bases). Germline V gene lookup returns CDR1 SNHLY and CDR2 FYNNEI. Trimming removed 3 bases at V and 6 bases at J, with 12 bases between. The CDR3 totals 14 residues. CDR3 DNA sequence: TGTGCCAGCAGTGAGAACAGGGTGGGTCAGCCCCAGCATTTT. Translating gives CASSENRVGQPQHF. The full variable domain, in which reference TRBV2 and TRBJ1-5 provide the parts outside the CDR3, is EPEVTQTPSHQVTQMGQEVILRCVPISNHLYFYWYRQILGQKVEFLVSFYNNEISEKSEIFDDQFSVERPDGSNFTLKIRSTKLEDSAMYFCASSENRVGQPQHFGDGTRLSIL.

The chain uses TRBV5-5 and TRBJ1-6, with unresolved D. Trimming pared 2 bases from V and 7 bases from J, leaving 10 bases between. The CDR3 covers 14 residues. Germline V gene data show CDR1 as SGHKS and CDR2 as YYEKEE (reference sequence). The CDR3 sequence is CASSFVTANSPLHF. CDR3 nucleotide sequence: TGTGCCAGCAGCTTTGTTACAGCAAATTCACCCCTCCACTTT.

The gene calls are TRBV5-5 and TRBJ2-7, with 8 bases identical to TRBD1. V shed 0 bases and J 2 bases; nucleotides not matched to a gene: 4. The CDR3 is 15 amino acids. Per the germline V gene, CDR1 is SGHKS and CDR2 is YYEKEE (reference sequence). CDR3 region: CASSLVTGEAYEQYF. In nucleotides, the CDR3 is TGTGCCAGCAGCTTGGTGACAGGGGAGGCCTACGAGCAGTACTTC.

V is TRBV7-9 and J is TRBJ2-1, with 10 bases aligning to TRBD1. The CDR3 consists of 17 residues. Per the germline V gene, CDR1 is SEHNR and CDR2 is FQNEAQ (reference sequence). The junction had 7 bases not matched to a gene; V was cut back by 5 bases and J by 0 bases. The CDR3 DNA reads as TGTGCCAGCAGCCCCCCGACAGGGGGCCCCTCCTACAATGAGCAGTTCTTC. It is translated as CASSPPTGGPSYNEQFF.

V usage is TRBV29-1 and J usage is TRBJ1-5; 10 bases map to TRBD1. V was pared by 6 bases and J by 5 bases, with 4 bases of the junction left unmatched. The CDR3 loop spans 13 amino acids. CDR1 and CDR2 from the germline V gene are SQVTM and ANQGSEA. The CDR3 DNA is TGCAGCGTCTCGACAGGGGGCTATCAGCCCCAGCATTTT. This gives the protein CSVSTGGYQPQHF. Together with reference TRBV29-1 and TRBJ1-5, the CDR3 gives the full variable domain: SAVISQKPSRDICQRGTSLTIQCQVDSQVTMMFWYRQQPGQSLTLIATANQGSEATYESGFVIDKFPISRPNLTFSTLTVSNMSPEDSSIYLCSVSTGGYQPQHFGDGTRLSIL.

The gene calls are TRBV6-6 and TRBJ1-5; D gene uncertain. The CDR3 has 11 residues. The germline gives CDR1 MNHNY, CDR2 SVGAGI (reference sequence). The V end was cut by 5 bases, the J end by 4 bases, with 3 bases between. CDR3 nucleotides: TGTGCCAGCAGTACAAATCAGCCCCAGCATTTT. Its translation is CASSTNQPQHF.

The chain uses TRBV6-6 and TRBJ1-3, with D possibly matching TRBD1 (5 bases). The CDR3 contains 16 residues. Deletions cut 0 bases from V and 0 bases from J, with 9 bases between. CDR1 is MNHNY and CDR2 is SVGAGI in the germline V gene (reference sequence). CDR3 residues: CASSYSQGNSGNTIYF. The CDR3 nucleotides are TGTGCCAGCAGTTACTCGCAGGGAAACTCTGGAAACACCATATATTTT.

The V gene is TRBV5-6, the J gene TRBJ2-6; TRBD2 matches 10 bases. Trimming took 1 base from V and 0 from J; bases not matched to a gene: 4. The CDR3 spans 18 residues. Germline V gene sequence: CDR1 SGHDT, CDR2 YYEEEE. The CDR3 DNA follows: TGTGCCAGCAGCTTGCTAGCGGGGGCCTTCTCTGGGGCCAACGTCCTGACTTTC. Protein product: CASSLLAGAFSGANVLTF.

CDR3 amino acids: CASSQRQASGNTIYF. DNA for the CDR3: TGCGCCAGCAGCCAACGACAGGCCTCTGGAAACACCATATATTTT. The genes are TRBV4-1 and TRBJ1-3, with D possibly matching TRBD1 (6 bases). Trimming pared 2 bases from V and 0 bases from J, leaving 8 bases between. The CDR3 totals 15 residues. The germline V gene has CDR1 MGHRA and CDR2 YSYEKL.

This rearrangement joins TRBV7-3 to TRBJ1-1; the match to TRBD1 covers 9 bases. This CDR3 spans 16 amino acids. Germline V gene data show CDR1 as SGHTA and CDR2 as FQGTGA. V gave up 5 bases and J gave up 1 base; unmatched junction bases: 8. For the CDR3, the DNA is TGTGCCAGCAGCCCCGGGACAGGGCAGGGGAACACTGAAGCTTTCTTT. Its translation is CASSPGTGQGNTEAFF.

The rearrangement joins TRBV7-2 to TRBJ1-3; TRBD1 agrees at 7 bases. Germline CDR1 and CDR2: SGHTA and FQGNSA. The CDR3 sequence is 15 residues long. V was pared by 5 bases and J by 7 bases, with 11 bases of the junction left unmatched. CDR3 sequence reads: CASSAQGGFGNTIYF. The CDR3 region has the DNA TGTGCCAGCAGCGCCCAGGGGGGCTTCGGTAACACCATATATTTT.

The J gene is TRBJ1-4, the V gene TRBV13; D gene uncertain. The CDR3 extends over 14 amino acids. V was pared by 5 bases and J by 3 bases, with 10 bases between. The germline V gene encodes CDR1 PRHDT and CDR2 FYEKMQ (reference sequence). This chain's CDR3 is CASSHRQANEKLFF. CDR3 coding DNA: TGTGCCAGCAGCCACCGCCAGGCTAATGAAAAACTGTTTTTT.

The rearrangement uses TRBV27 and TRBJ2-5, with 14 bases aligning to TRBD2. V gave up 6 bases and J gave up 4 bases; unmatched junction bases: 13. This CDR3 region has 18 residues. CDR1 MNHEY and CDR2 SMNVEV come from the germline V gene (reference sequence). CDR3 sequence (DNA): TGTGCCAGCAGCAGGACTAGCGGGGGGACTTGGGGGGGAGAGACCCAGTACTTC. Translated, it gives CASSRTSGGTWGGETQYF.

The rearrangement links TRBV30 to TRBJ2-1; tentatively, D is TRBD2 (7 bases). V was trimmed by 2 bases and J by 3 bases, leaving 14 bases between them. The V gene's germline CDR1 is GTSNPN and CDR2 SVGIG (reference sequence). CDR3 length equals 15 residues. The CDR3 DNA reads as TGTGCCTGGAGTTTAGGGGGGGGCCGCTACAATGAGCAGTTCTTC. This sequence encodes CAWSLGGGRYNEQFF.

The chain employs TRBV18 and TRBJ1-2; 7 nucleotides match TRBD1. This CDR3 region has 14 residues. CDR1 KGHSH and CDR2 LQKENI come from the germline V gene. Trimming removed 2 bases from V and 7 bases from J; junction bases left unmatched: 7. The DNA for the CDR3 is TGTGCCAGCTCACCAGGGACAGCTTCCTTTGGCTACACCTTC. Protein sequence: CASSPGTASFGYTF.

V is TRBV7-9 and J is TRBJ1-2; D unclear. This CDR3 contains 14 residues. Germline lookup yields CDR1 SEHNR and CDR2 FQNEAQ (reference sequence). Trimming pared 0 bases from V and 5 bases from J, leaving 10 bases between. The chain's CDR3 is CASSLARDGYGYTF. The CDR3 nucleotides are TGTGCCAGCAGCTTAGCAAGAGACGGGTATGGCTACACCTTC.

J is TRBJ1-5 and V is TRBV30; D unclear. The CDR3 has 14 residues. CDR1 and CDR2 from the germline V gene are GTSNPN and SVGIG (reference sequence). Trimming took off 1 base at V and 5 bases at J, with 12 bases between the two ends. The CDR3 region is CAWSGMGGHQPQHF. Here the CDR3 DNA reads TGTGCCTGGAGTGGTATGGGAGGGCATCAGCCCCAGCATTTT.

The rearrangement uses TRBV19 and TRBJ2-5; 7 bases match TRBD1. Losses at the gene ends were 4 bases for V and 3 bases for J; bases not matched to a gene: 5. Per germline, CDR1 LNHDA and CDR2 SQIVND (reference sequence). The CDR3 extends over 14 amino acids. CDR3 in DNA: TGTGCCAGTAGTACCTGGGACAGAGAAGAGACCCAGTACTTC. Translation: CASSTWDREETQYF.